Listed here is a single T cell receptor (beta chain). This entry belongs to a study of blood T cell repertoires in COVID-19. Study-wide background: From the United States, Italy and Spain came samples of acute and convalescent COVID-19.

The CDR3 is 17 residues long. The germline V gene has CDR1 SGDLS and CDR2 YYNGEE. J was trimmed by 7 bases and V by 3 bases; bases with no gene match: 12. The authors' processing: Scientists estimated how many nucleated cells there were by amplifying reference gene primers. Some clones are missing from TCRdb's copy, which holds only in-frame ones; the method was immunoSEQ multiplex PCR. That table gives V, J and clone size, and the DNA gave D and trimming. Here the sample spans about 270,000 clones, 83% being singletons. Sequenced input: peripheral blood. This clonotype originated in a woman in her fifties or sixties who had recovered from COVID-19. This chain connects TRBV9 to TRBJ2-1; TRBD2 matches at 11 bases. The CDR3 sequence: CASSGNIAGGPGNEQFF. Here the CDR3 DNA reads TGTGCCAGCAGCGGCAATATAGCGGGGGGGCCGGGGAATGAGCAGTTCTTC.